This entry lists 14 T cell receptor beta chains sequenced from one sample in a study of glioma-infiltrating T cells. Using RNA template, CDR3s of TCR alpha and beta were amplified with iRepertoire arm-PCR. TCRdb independently ran MiXCR on the multiplex PCR reads; one entry per CDR3 protein. Of about 380,000 distinct CDR3 sequences listed, about two fifths are singletons. The sample taken for sequencing was glioma tissue, nonneoplastic brain tissue, or PBMCs (not recorded which). Every receptor here comes from a human donor with low-grade glioma or glioblastoma, undergoing nonglioma brain surgery, or in good health (not recorded which).

The V gene is TRBV13, the J gene TRBJ2-1; D may be TRBD2 (7 bases). V lost 2 bases, J lost 8 bases, and 16 bases lay in between. The CDR3 runs 15 residues. Germline V lookup: CDR1 PRHDT, CDR2 FYEKMQ (reference sequence). CDR3 in amino acids: CASSLRGGRQYEQFF. In DNA form, the CDR3 reads TGTGCCAGCAGCTTAAGGGGGGGACGGCAATATGAGCAGTTCTTC.

This clonotype was detected a few times. This chain uses TRBV10-3 with TRBJ2-3; TRBD2 is a possible D gene (6 bases). This CDR3 contains 15 residues. CDR1 is ENHRY, CDR2 SYGVKD, per germline. The V end lost 0 bases, the J end lost 5 bases, and 12 bases lay between the germline ends. For the CDR3, the DNA is TGTGCCATCAGTGAGTCTCACGGGGGTGGAGATACGCAGTATTTT. This translates into CAISESHGGGDTQYF.

Only a few counts were recorded for this clonotype. V and J are TRBV24-1 and TRBJ2-7; maybe TRBD1 (6 bases). The germline CDR1 and CDR2 sequences are KGHDR and SFDVKD. Trimming removed 9 bases at V and 0 bases at J, with 11 bases between. The length of the CDR3 is 13 residues. The CDR3 loop is CATGGESSYEQYF. Written as DNA, the CDR3 is TGTGCCACCGGGGGCGAGAGCTCCTACGAGCAGTACTTC.

This chain joins TRBV7-2 and TRBJ2-7, with 8 bases aligning to TRBD2. The V gene end was trimmed by 0 bases and the J gene end by 4 bases; junction bases not matched to a gene: 14. From germline, CDR1 is SGHTA and CDR2 FQGNSA. The CDR3 totals 18 residues. This CDR3 is CASSLAARGGGVRYEQYF. In DNA form, the CDR3 reads TGTGCCAGCAGCTTAGCGGCCCGGGGGGGCGGGGTGAGGTACGAGCAGTACTTC.

For this clonotype: This sequence may be a read error, since a much larger clone differs from it by one base. The chain employs TRBV28 and TRBJ1-1; D ambiguous. Germline-derived CDR1 and CDR2 are MDHEN and SYDVKM. The CDR3 loop spans 11 amino acids. V lost 7 bases and J 7 bases, leaving 10 bases between the germline ends. CDR3 loop: CASKNSIEAFF. CDR3 sequence (DNA): TGTGCCAGCAAGAACTCCATTGAAGCTTTCTTT.

The rearrangement uses TRBV6-1 and TRBJ2-2, with D perhaps TRBD1 (5 bases). Germline V lookup: CDR1 MNHNS, CDR2 SASEGT. V lost 6 bases, J lost 13 bases, and 12 bases lay in between. The CDR3 extends over 11 amino acids. The CDR3 region is CASSGQGTLFF. CDR3 in DNA: TGTGCCAGCAGCGGGCAGGGCACGCTGTTTTTT.

On this clonotype: One junction end does not reproduce the germline sequence, and a read error may be involved. The rearrangement links TRBV5-1 to TRBJ2-2, with a tentative D call TRBD2 (6 bases). The germline gives CDR1 SGHRS, CDR2 YFSETQ. CDR3 length: 18 amino acids. For the CDR3, the DNA is TGCGCCGGCAGCCAAGATTACGGGAGAATCAAAGGAGCCGGGGAGCTGTTTTTT. It specifies CAGSQDYGRIKGAGELFF.

This clonotype was recorded once. Germline and junction disagree at one end, which may indicate a read error. The chain couples TRBV20-1 to TRBJ2-7, with 9 bases that match TRBD1. Per the germline V gene, CDR1 is DFQATT and CDR2 is SNEGSKA (reference sequence). The CDR3 has 12 amino acids. The CDR3 nucleotides are TGCAGTGCGAGACAGGGGGAATACGAGCAGCACTTC. The encoded protein is CSARQGEYEQHF.

As for this clonotype: A much larger clone is a single base away; this may be a read error. J is TRBJ1-5 and V is TRBV27, with 7 positions matching TRBD1. Germline CDR1 is MNHEY and CDR2 is SMNVEV (reference sequence). CDR3 length: 14 amino acids. CDR3 coding DNA: TGTGCCAGCCGCCTGACAGGGAGCAATCAGCCCCAGCGTTTT. Translated, it gives CASRLTGSNQPQRF.

This clonotype was seen at least ten times. The chain carries TRBV6-1 and TRBJ2-1; 7 bases are shared with TRBD2. Germline V gene sequence: CDR1 MNHNS, CDR2 SASEGT. Trimming removed 6 bases from V and 5 bases from J; junction bases left unmatched: 7. CDR3 length equals 14 residues. The CDR3 coding sequence is TGTGCCAGCAGATCTCCGGGACTACACAATGAGCAGTTCTTC. Amino acid sequence: CASRSPGLHNEQFF.

The chain carries TRBV6-2 or TRBV6-3 and TRBJ2-1, with no clear D. Trimming left V 5 bases short and J 9 bases short, with 17 bases between. In germline, CDR1 is MNHEY, CDR2 SVGEGT. The CDR3 runs 14 residues. This CDR3 reads CASSEATPLSEQFF. The CDR3 DNA reads as TGTGCCAGCAGTGAAGCGACTCCGCTCTCTGAGCAGTTCTTC.

This chain joins TRBV15 and TRBJ2-1; TRBD2 matches 8 bases. CDR1 and CDR2 (germline): LNHNV, YYDKDF (reference sequence). J gave up 4 bases and V 5 bases, and 7 bases lay outside the gene matches. The CDR3 has 15 amino acids. CDR3 residues: CATSPRASGYNEQFF. For the CDR3, the DNA is TGTGCCACCAGCCCCCGAGCTAGCGGGTACAATGAGCAGTTCTTC.

This chain joins TRBV10-3 and TRBJ2-3, with TRBD1 matching over 7 bases. Per the germline V gene, CDR1 is ENHRY and CDR2 is SYGVKD. The V gene end was trimmed by 11 bases and the J gene end by 4 bases; junction bases not matched to a gene: 12. The CDR3 consists of 14 residues. The CDR3 here is CAPGGHLAADTQYF. The CDR3 DNA sequence: TGTGCCCCAGGGGGACACCTAGCCGCAGATACGCAGTATTTT.

This clonotype came up many times. The J gene is TRBJ1-1, the V gene TRBV6-2 or TRBV6-3; 7 nucleotides align to TRBD1. V lost 7 bases, J lost 1 base, and 15 bases stayed unmatched. This CDR3 spans 17 amino acids. Germline V gene lookup returns CDR1 MNHEY and CDR2 SVGEGT. The CDR3 sequence is CASTSPAGGLPNTEAFF. CDR3 DNA sequence: TGTGCCAGCACAAGCCCGGCAGGGGGTCTCCCGAACACTGAAGCTTTCTTT.